This TCR beta chain appears in the sequencing data of a study of cytomegalovirus exposure and HLA in healthy donors. The CDR3 totals 16 residues. The V and J ends lost 6 bases and 3 bases, in that order; junction bases with no gene match: 11. CDR1 is KGHSH and CDR2 is LQKENI in the germline V gene. Primers for the PCR totalled 60 Vbeta and 13 Jbeta. This table comes from immunoSEQ multiplex PCR, and its TCRdb copy is limited to in-frame clones, with some not included. The data include about 70,000 clones; the top ten clones carry roughly 2.4%. The TCR originated in a female donor in good health and CMV-seropositive. V is TRBV18 and J is TRBJ2-7, with TRBD1 matching 10 bases. Specimen: PBMCs. The CDR3 region is CASSHEDRGSLYEQYF. The CDR3 DNA is TGTGCCAGCTCGCATGAGGACAGGGGGTCCCTCTACGAGCAGTACTTC.